The 10 T cell receptor beta chains listed next were all sequenced from one sample in a study of T cell responses to AZD1222 COVID-19 vaccine. The data were produced by immunoSEQ multiplex PCR, yet TCRdb's version contains in-frame clones alone and is incomplete. The sample has just over 80,000 clones; approximately 90% are singletons. This specimen consisted of peripheral blood, obtained on day 0 of AZD1222 vaccination. All receptors derive from an adult in good health.

The rearrangement links TRBV5-6 to TRBJ1-1, with unresolved D. The CDR3 has 12 residues. Germline CDR1 and CDR2: SGHDT and YYEEEE. The V end was cut by 5 bases, the J end by 11 bases, with 16 bases between. CDR3 nucleotide sequence: TGTGCCAGCAGACGGGCCCTGTCGCATGCTTTCTTT. Residues: CASRRALSHAFF. The whole variable domain, filled in from reference TRBV5-6 and TRBJ1-1, reads DAGVTQSPTHLIKTRGQQVTLRCSPKSGHDTVSWYQQALGQGPQFIFQYYEEEERQRGNFPDRFSGHQFPNYSSELNVNALLLGDSALYLCASRRALSHAFFGQGTRLTVV.

The V and J genes are TRBV7-9 and TRBJ2-7; a possible D gene is TRBD1 (5 bases). Germline CDR1 is SEHNR and CDR2 is FQNEAQ (reference sequence). This CDR3 is built from 14 residues. Trimming took 4 bases from V and 3 from J, leaving 13 bases between them. CDR3 bases: TGTGCCAGCAGCTCGGACACCTTTAACTACGAGCAGTACTTC. Translating gives CASSSDTFNYEQYF. Using reference TRBV7-9 and TRBJ2-7 for the parts outside the CDR3, the full variable domain is DTGVSQNPRHKITKRGQNVTFRCDPISEHNRLYWYRQTLGQGPEFLTYFQNEAQLEKSRLLSDRFSAERPKGSFSTLEIQRTEQGDSAMYLCASSSDTFNYEQYFGPGTRLTVT.

The chain recombines TRBV27 with TRBJ1-2; 7 bases match TRBD1. Germline trimming cut 7 bases from V and 2 bases from J; bases unmatched to any gene: 22. CDR1 and CDR2 (germline): MNHEY, SMNVEV (reference sequence). The CDR3 is 19 residues long. This CDR3 is CASTLRGVEGAYGNYGYTF. CDR3 nucleotide sequence: TGTGCCAGCACCTTAAGGGGTGTTGAGGGGGCGTACGGCAACTATGGCTACACCTTC.

The V call is TRBV2, the J call TRBJ2-1; possible D gene TRBD2, 5 bases. The CDR3 has 13 amino acids. Deletions cut 6 bases from V and 6 bases from J, with 12 bases between. Germline lookup yields CDR1 SNHLY and CDR2 FYNNEI. The CDR3 nucleotides are TGTGCCAGCAGCCCAAATGAGGGCAATGAGCAGTTCTTC. As protein: CASSPNEGNEQFF. Using reference TRBV2 and TRBJ2-1 for the parts outside the CDR3, the full variable domain is EPEVTQTPSHQVTQMGQEVILRCVPISNHLYFYWYRQILGQKVEFLVSFYNNEISEKSEIFDDQFSVERPDGSNFTLKIRSTKLEDSAMYFCASSPNEGNEQFFGPGTRLTVL.

The count of this clone is one. The chain employs TRBV15 and TRBJ2-3, with 7 nucleotides matching TRBD1. Germline V gene sequence: CDR1 LNHNV, CDR2 YYDKDF (reference sequence). This CDR3 contains 19 residues. After removal of 1 base from V and 1 base from J, the junction contained 14 bases not matched to a gene. The CDR3 reads CATSRGLGSDRDGTDTQYF. CDR3 DNA: TGTGCCACCAGCAGAGGTCTTGGTTCCGACAGGGATGGCACAGATACGCAGTATTTT.

This clone was observed once. This chain connects TRBV3-1 (or the pseudogene TRBV3-2) to TRBJ1-5, with D possibly matching TRBD1 (5 bases). V was shortened by 3 bases and J by 11 bases, with 14 bases between the two germline ends. Germline V lookup: CDR1 LGHDT, CDR2 YNNKEL (reference sequence). The CDR3 consists of 13 residues. The CDR3 sequence is CASSQARGIAQHF. CDR3 sequence (DNA): TGTGCCAGCAGCCAGGCGCGGGGGATAGCCCAGCATTTT.

The J gene is TRBJ1-1, the V gene TRBV5-1, with 8 bases fitting TRBD1. The germline V gene encodes CDR1 SGHRS and CDR2 YFSETQ. The CDR3 covers 14 residues. V trimming: 3 bases; J trimming: 4 bases; junction bases outside the gene matches: 5. As DNA, the CDR3 is TGCGCCAGCAGCTCCGACAGGGGTAGCACTGAAGCTTTCTTT. Its protein is CASSSDRGSTEAFF.

The chain has TRBV5-1 and TRBJ2-4; D ambiguous. The CDR3 covers 15 residues. The germline V gene encodes CDR1 SGHRS and CDR2 YFSETQ. V lost 1 base, J lost 0 bases, and 8 bases lay in between. This CDR3 is CASSLSELAKNIQYF. As DNA, the CDR3 is TGCGCCAGCAGCTTGTCCGAGCTAGCCAAAAACATTCAGTACTTC.

This chain joins TRBV7-2 and TRBJ2-5, with 15 bases aligning to TRBD2. The CDR3 runs to 15 residues. Per germline, CDR1 SGHTA and CDR2 FQGNSA. Unmatched junction bases numbered 1, after V lost 4 bases and J lost 4 bases. The CDR3 DNA reads as TGTGCCAGCAGCTCGGGACTAGCGGGGGGAGAGACCCAGTACTTC. It is translated as CASSSGLAGGETQYF.

This chain links TRBV12-3 or TRBV12-4 with TRBJ2-1; D tentatively fits TRBD1 or TRBD2 (6 bases each). This CDR3 region has 12 residues. V was pared by 10 bases and J by 9 bases, with 16 bases between. Written as DNA, the CDR3 is TGTGCCACGCTCTGGGGGGCTGCTGAGCAGTTCTTC. Translating it yields CATLWGAAEQFF.